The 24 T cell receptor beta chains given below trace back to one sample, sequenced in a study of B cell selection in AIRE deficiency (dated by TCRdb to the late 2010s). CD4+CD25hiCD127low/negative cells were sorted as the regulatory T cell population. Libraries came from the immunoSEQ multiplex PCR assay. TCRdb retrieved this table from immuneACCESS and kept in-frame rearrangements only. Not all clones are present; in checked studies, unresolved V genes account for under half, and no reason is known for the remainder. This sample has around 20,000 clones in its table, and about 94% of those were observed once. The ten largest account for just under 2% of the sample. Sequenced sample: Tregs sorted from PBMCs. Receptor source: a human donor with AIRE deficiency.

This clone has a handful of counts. Here the CDR3 reads CASSLAINALAGANIQYF. The CDR3 DNA is TGTGCCAGCAGCTTAGCAATCAATGCACTAGCGGGAGCTAACATTCAGTACTTC. The chain employs TRBV7-8 and TRBJ2-4, with TRBD2 matching 11 bases. V was clipped by 0 bases and J by 7 bases; unmatched bases: 11. Germline lookup yields CDR1 SGHVS and CDR2 FQNEAQ. The CDR3 sequence is 18 residues long. The whole variable domain, remainder taken from reference TRBV7-8 and TRBJ2-4, is GAGVSQSPRYKVAKRGQDVALRCDPISGHVSLFWYQQALGQGPEFLTYFQNEAQLDKSGLPSDRFFAERPEGSVSTLKIQRTQQEDSAVYLCASSLAINALAGANIQYFGAGTRLSVL.

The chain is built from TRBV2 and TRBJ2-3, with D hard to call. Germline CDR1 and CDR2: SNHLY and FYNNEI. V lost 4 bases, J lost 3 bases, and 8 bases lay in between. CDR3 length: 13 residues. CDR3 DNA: TGTGCCAGCAGTGTGGTGGGAACAGATACGCAGTATTTT. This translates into CASSVVGTDTQYF. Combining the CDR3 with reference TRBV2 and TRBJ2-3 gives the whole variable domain EPEVTQTPSHQVTQMGQEVILRCVPISNHLYFYWYRQILGQKVEFLVSFYNNEISEKSEIFDDQFSVERPDGSNFTLKIRSTKLEDSAMYFCASSVVGTDTQYFGPGTRLTVL.

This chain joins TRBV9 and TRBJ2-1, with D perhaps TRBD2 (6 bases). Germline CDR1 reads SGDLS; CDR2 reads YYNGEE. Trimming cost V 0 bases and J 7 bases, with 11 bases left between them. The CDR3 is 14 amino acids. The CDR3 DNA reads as TGTGCCAGCAGCGTAGGTGCGGGGATAAATGAGCAGTTCTTC. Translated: CASSVGAGINEQFF.

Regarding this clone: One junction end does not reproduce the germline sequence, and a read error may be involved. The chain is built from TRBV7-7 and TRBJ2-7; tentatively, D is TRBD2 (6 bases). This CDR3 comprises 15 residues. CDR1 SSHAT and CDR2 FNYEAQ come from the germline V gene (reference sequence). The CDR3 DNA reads TGTGCTAGCAGCTTAGGGGACTCTACAAGCTACGAGCAGTACTTC. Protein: CASSLGDSTSYEQYF.

CDR3 sequence: CASSTDGSSGNTIYF. In nucleotides, the CDR3 is TGTGCCAGCAGCACGGACGGAAGCTCTGGAAACACCATATATTTT. The V call is TRBV7-9, the J call TRBJ1-3; D remains unclear. The ends were cut back, 5 bases at V and 0 bases at J, with 11 bases in the middle. CDR1 is SEHNR, CDR2 FQNEAQ, per germline (reference sequence). This CDR3 is 15 amino acids long.

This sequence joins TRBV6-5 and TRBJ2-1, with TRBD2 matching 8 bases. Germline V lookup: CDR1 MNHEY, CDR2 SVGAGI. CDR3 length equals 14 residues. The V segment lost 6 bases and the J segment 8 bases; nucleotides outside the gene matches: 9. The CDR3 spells CASRGSGSFYEQFF. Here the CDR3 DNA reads TGTGCCAGCAGGGGAAGCGGGAGTTTCTATGAGCAGTTCTTC.

Here the CDR3 DNA reads TGTGCCAGCAGCCAAGATATGCGCGGGAGGGTTAACAATGAGCAGTTCTTC. It translates to CASSQDMRGRVNNEQFF. The V gene is TRBV4-2, the J gene TRBJ2-1; 9 bases are shared with TRBD2. J lost 5 bases, V lost 0 bases, and 8 bases had no gene match. This CDR3 has 17 amino acids. CDR1 and CDR2 (germline): LGHNA, YNFKEQ.

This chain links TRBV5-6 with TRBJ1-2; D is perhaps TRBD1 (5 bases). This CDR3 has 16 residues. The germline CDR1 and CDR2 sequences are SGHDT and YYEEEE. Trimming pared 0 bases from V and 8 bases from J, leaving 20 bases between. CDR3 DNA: TGTGCCAGCAGCTTGGATGGGGCAGGGATGGGTCGGGGCTACACCTTC. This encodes CASSLDGAGMGRGYTF.

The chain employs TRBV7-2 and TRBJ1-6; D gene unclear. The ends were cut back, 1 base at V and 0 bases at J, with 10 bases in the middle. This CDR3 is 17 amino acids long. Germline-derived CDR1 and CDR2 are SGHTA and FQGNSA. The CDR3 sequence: CASSLEPASSYNSPLHF. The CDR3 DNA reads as TGTGCCAGCAGCTTAGAACCGGCGAGCTCCTATAATTCACCCCTCCACTTT.

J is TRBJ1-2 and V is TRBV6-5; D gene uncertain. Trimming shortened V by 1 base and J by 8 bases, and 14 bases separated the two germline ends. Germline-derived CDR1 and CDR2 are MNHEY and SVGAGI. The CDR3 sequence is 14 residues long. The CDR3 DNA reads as TGTGCCAGCAGTTACTACGGGGAGCTGGGGGGCTACACCTTC. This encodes CASSYYGELGGYTF.

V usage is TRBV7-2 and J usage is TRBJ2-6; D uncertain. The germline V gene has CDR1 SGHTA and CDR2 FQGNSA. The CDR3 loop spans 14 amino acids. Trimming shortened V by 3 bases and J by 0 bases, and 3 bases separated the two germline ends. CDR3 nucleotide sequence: TGTGCCAGCAGCTTGTTCTCTGGGGCCAACGTCCTGACTTTC. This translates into CASSLFSGANVLTF.

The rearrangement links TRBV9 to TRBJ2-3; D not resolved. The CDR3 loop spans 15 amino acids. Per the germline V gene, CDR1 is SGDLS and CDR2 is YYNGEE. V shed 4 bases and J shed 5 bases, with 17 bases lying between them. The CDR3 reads CASSPRTSRGDTQYF. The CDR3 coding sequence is TGTGCCAGCAGCCCAAGGACGTCCCGAGGAGATACGCAGTATTTT. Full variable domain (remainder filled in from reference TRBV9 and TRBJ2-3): DSGVTQTPKHLITATGQRVTLRCSPRSGDLSVYWYQQSLDQGLQFLIQYYNGEERAKGNILERFSAQQFPDLHSELNLSSLELGDSALYFCASSPRTSRGDTQYFGPGTRLTVL.

CDR3 DNA sequence: TGTGCCAGCAAAAGGAGGGTGACCGCGACCCAGTACTTC. It is translated as CASKRRVTATQYF. The V and J genes are TRBV6-5 and TRBJ2-5; possibly TRBD2 for D (6 bases). The CDR3 is 13 residues long. The V gene's germline CDR1 is MNHEY and CDR2 SVGAGI. V lost 7 bases, J lost 7 bases, and 16 bases lay in between.

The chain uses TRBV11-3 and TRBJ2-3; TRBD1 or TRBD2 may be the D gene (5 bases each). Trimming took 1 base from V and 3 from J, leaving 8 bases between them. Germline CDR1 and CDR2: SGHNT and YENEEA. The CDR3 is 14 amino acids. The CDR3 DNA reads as TGTGCCAGCAGCTTAGGAGGGGCGACAGATACGCAGTATTTT. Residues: CASSLGGATDTQYF.

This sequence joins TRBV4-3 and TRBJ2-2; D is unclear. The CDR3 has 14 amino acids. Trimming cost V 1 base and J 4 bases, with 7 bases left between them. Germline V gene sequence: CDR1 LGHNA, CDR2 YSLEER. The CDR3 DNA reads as TGCGCCAGCAGCCAAGTGTGGGGCACCGGGGAGCTGTTTTTT. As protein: CASSQVWGTGELFF.

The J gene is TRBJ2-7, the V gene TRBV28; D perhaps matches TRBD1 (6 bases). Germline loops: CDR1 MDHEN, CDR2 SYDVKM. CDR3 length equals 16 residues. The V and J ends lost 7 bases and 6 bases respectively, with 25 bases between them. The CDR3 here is CASTSLGTRAVGEQYF. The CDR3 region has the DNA TGTGCCAGCACCTCCCTCGGGACAAGGGCCGTGGGCGAGCAGTACTTC. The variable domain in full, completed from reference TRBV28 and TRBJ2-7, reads DVKVTQSSRYLVKRTGEKVFLECVQDMDHENMFWYRQDPGLGLRLIYFSYDVKMKEKGDIPEGYSVSREKKERFSLILESASTNQTSMYLCASTSLGTRAVGEQYFGPGTRLTVT.

The CDR3 nucleotides read TGTGCCAGCAAGACAGGGGGAAGTGAAAAACTGTTTTTT. Translated, it gives CASKTGGSEKLFF. The J gene is TRBJ1-4, the V gene TRBV6-5, with 9 bases matching TRBD1. Per germline, CDR1 MNHEY and CDR2 SVGAGI. Unmatched junction bases numbered 4, after V lost 7 bases and J lost 7 bases. The CDR3 has 13 amino acids.

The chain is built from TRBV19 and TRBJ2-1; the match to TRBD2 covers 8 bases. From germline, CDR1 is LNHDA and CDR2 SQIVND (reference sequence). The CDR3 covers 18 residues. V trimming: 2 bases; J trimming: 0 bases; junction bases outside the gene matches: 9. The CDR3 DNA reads TGTGCCAGTAGTATAATTTATAGCGGGATAACCTCCTACAATGAGCAGTTCTTC. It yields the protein CASSIIYSGITSYNEQFF.

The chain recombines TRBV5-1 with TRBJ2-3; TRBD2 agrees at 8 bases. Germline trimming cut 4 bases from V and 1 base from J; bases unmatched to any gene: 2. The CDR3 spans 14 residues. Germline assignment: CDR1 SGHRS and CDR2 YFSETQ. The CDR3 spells CASSLRGGTDTQYF. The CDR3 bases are TGCGCCAGCAGCCTGCGGGGGGGCACAGATACGCAGTATTTT.

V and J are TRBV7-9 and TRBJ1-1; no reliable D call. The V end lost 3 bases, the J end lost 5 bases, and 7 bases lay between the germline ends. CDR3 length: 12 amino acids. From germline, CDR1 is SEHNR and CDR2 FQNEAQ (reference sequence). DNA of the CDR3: TGTGCCAGCAGCTTCCCGCAGACTGAAGCTTTCTTT. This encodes CASSFPQTEAFF.

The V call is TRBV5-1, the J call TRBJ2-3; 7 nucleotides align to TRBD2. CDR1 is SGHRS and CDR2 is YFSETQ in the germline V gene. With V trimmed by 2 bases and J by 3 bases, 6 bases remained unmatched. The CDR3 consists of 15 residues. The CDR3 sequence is CASSFGGTSTDTQYF. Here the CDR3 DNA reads TGCGCCAGCAGCTTCGGGGGGACTTCAACAGATACGCAGTATTTT.

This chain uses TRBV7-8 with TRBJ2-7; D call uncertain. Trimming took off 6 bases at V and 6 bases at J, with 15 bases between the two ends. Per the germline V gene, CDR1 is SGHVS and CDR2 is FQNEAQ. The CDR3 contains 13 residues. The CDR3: CASSSEEISEQYF. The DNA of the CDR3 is TGTGCCAGCAGTTCAGAGGAGATAAGCGAGCAGTACTTC.

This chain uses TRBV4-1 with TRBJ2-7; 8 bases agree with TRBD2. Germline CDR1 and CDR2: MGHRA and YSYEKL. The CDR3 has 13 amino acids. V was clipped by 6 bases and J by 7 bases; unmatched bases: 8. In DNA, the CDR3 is TGCGCCAGCAGGACGGGACTAGTGGGGGAGCAGTACTTC. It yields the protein CASRTGLVGEQYF.

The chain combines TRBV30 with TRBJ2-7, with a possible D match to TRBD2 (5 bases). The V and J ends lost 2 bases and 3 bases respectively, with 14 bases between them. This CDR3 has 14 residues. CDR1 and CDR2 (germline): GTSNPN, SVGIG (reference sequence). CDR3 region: CAWSLGAGGYEQYF. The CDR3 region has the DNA TGTGCCTGGAGTCTGGGTGCCGGAGGCTACGAGCAGTACTTC.